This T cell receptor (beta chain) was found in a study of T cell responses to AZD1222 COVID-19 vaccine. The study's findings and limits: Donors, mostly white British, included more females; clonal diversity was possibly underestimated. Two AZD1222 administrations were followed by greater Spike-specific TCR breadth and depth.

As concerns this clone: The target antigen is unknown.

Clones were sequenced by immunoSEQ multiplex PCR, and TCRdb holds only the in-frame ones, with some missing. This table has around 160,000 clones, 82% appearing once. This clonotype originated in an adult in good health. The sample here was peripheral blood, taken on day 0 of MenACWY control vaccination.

Here the CDR3 DNA reads TGTGCCAGTGGCCGGGACACCTTAACTAGCACAGATACGCAGTATTTT. This gives the protein CASGRDTLTSTDTQYF. V and J are TRBV19 and TRBJ2-3, with D possibly being TRBD1 (6 bases). The CDR3 length is 16 residues. Germline assignment: CDR1 LNHDA and CDR2 SQIVND (reference sequence). Between the trimmed V and J ends, which lost 8 bases and 0 bases, there was a span of 18 bases.